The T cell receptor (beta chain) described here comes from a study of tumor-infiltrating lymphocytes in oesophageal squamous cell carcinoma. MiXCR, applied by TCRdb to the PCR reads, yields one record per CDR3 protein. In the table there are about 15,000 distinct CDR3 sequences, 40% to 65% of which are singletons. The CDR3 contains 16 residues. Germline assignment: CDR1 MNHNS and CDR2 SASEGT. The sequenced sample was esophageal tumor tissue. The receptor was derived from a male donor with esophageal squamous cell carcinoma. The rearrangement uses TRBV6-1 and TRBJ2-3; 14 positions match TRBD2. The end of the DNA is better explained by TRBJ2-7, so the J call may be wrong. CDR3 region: CASSQGLAGEGYEQYF. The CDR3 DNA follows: TGTGCCAGCAGTCAGGGACTAGCGGGAGAGGGCTACGAGCAGTACTTC.